This T cell receptor (beta chain) came from a study of blood T cell repertoires in COVID-19. Turning to the study itself: COVID-19 samples collected from the United States, Italy and Spain covered acute and convalescent phases.

This table comes from immunoSEQ multiplex PCR, and its TCRdb copy is limited to in-frame clones, with some not included. The sample lists approximately 150,000 clones, about 88% occurring once. The CDR3 sequence is 14 residues long. V shed 1 base, J shed 2 bases, and the junction held 2 bases outside the gene matches. CDR1 and CDR2 from the germline V gene are SGHTA and FQGNSA. This clone was detected once. The sample consisted of PBMCs or T cells enriched from blood (not recorded which). V is TRBV7-2 and J is TRBJ2-7; the match to TRBD1 covers 7 bases. The sequence derives from a man in his forties or fifties with acute COVID-19. The CDR3 loop reads CASSLGDRPYEQYF. CDR3 coding DNA: TGTGCCAGCAGCTTAGGGGACAGACCCTACGAGCAGTACTTC.